This T cell receptor beta chain derives from a study of patients and donors after allogeneic stem cell transplantation. The length of the CDR3 is 13 residues. Germline V gene sequence: CDR1 LGHNA, CDR2 YSLEER. V was pared by 0 bases and J by 5 bases, with 7 bases between. One entry per CDR3 protein, called by TCRdb with MiXCR from the RT-PCR reads. The sample has about 90,000 distinct CDR3 sequences, roughly 43% seen once. The source of this sequence is a human donor who was either an allogeneic HSCT recipient or a stem cell or donor lymphocyte infusion donor (not recorded which). It is not recorded whose cells these are; they may come from a transplant donor. Sequencing input: blood, either unsorted or a sorted T cell fraction (not recorded which). This chain joins TRBV4-3 and TRBJ1-1; D gene ambiguous. Here the CDR3 reads CASSQDVQTEAFF. As DNA, the CDR3 is TGCGCCAGCAGCCAAGATGTTCAAACTGAAGCTTTCTTT.